This TCR beta chain was sequenced during a study of graft-versus-host responses after intestinal transplantation. Sequencing was performed with immunoSEQ multiplex PCR; in TCRdb, only in-frame clones are kept and a portion is missing. The table has about 120,000 clones, approximately 95% seen once. A remark on this clone: Antigen specificity is unknown.

CDR1 is MNHNS, CDR2 SASEGT, per germline. The CDR3 loop spans 16 amino acids. Trimming left V 2 bases short and J 0 bases short, with 14 bases between. Study-wide results and caveats: GvH clonotypes were identified within recipient marrow, with a subset emerging first in ileum or blood.

The sequenced sample was unstimulated CD8+ T cells sorted from spleen or lymph node cells, obtained before intestinal transplant. The genes are TRBV6-1 and TRBJ2-7; D gene unclear. The sequence was obtained from a human donor who received an intestinal transplant. Here the CDR3 DNA reads TGTGCCAGCAGTGAATCAGTTTTTGCGAGCTCCTACGAGCAGTACTTC. Its protein product is CASSESVFASSYEQYF.